A single sample is the source of the 31 T cell receptor beta chains below, sequenced in a study of post-analysis software for immune sequencing data. No antigen has been identified for these receptors. Study-wide points: About 5 TRBV segments were significantly more frequent in patients than in controls. TRBV5-6, TRBV5-1 and TRBV20-1 were among these segments.

Presence of unique molecular identifiers characterized the TCR beta cDNA libraries. One entry per CDR3 protein, called by TCRdb with MiXCR from the PCR reads. The sample carries around 710,000 distinct CDR3 sequences, around 45% recorded once. The sample comprised blood. These receptors originate from a girl aged 5 to 17 with multiple sclerosis.

This clonotype is a singleton in its sample. J is TRBJ2-5 and V is TRBV6-5, with 10 bases lining up with TRBD1. Per germline, CDR1 MNHEY and CDR2 SVGAGI. The V and J ends lost 0 bases and 5 bases, in that order; junction bases with no gene match: 12. This CDR3 contains 18 residues. CDR3 bases: TGTGCCAGCAGTTACTCGATGACAGGGGGCGCGGGTTGGGAGACCCAGTACTTC. Its protein product is CASSYSMTGGAGWETQYF.

This chain uses TRBV5-1 with TRBJ2-1, with unresolved D. The germline V gene has CDR1 SGHRS and CDR2 YFSETQ. V lost 5 bases to trimming and J lost 1 base, with 16 bases between them. The CDR3 is 16 amino acids. CDR3 bases: TGCGCCAGCAGACAGCCCCCTGGCGGTTCCTACAATGAGCAGTTCTTC. It translates to CASRQPPGGSYNEQFF.

This chain links TRBV11-2 with TRBJ2-3; D gene unclear. Germline lookup yields CDR1 SGHAT and CDR2 FQNNGV. The germline V and J ends were trimmed by 5 bases and 6 bases, with 24 bases remaining between them. The CDR3 runs to 17 residues. Here the CDR3 reads CASSHNKALVGPDTQYF. CDR3 bases: TGTGCCAGCAGCCATAATAAGGCACTGGTTGGTCCTGATACGCAGTATTTT.

The chain uses TRBV6-5 and TRBJ1-2; maybe TRBD1 (5 bases). CDR1 and CDR2 from the germline V gene are MNHEY and SVGAGI. Trimming took 1 base from V and 4 from J, leaving 13 bases between them. CDR3 length: 15 residues. In nucleotides, the CDR3 is TGTGCCAGCAGTTACTTTTCGGGGGTCGGCTATGGCTACACCTTC. As protein: CASSYFSGVGYGYTF.

The chain has TRBV12-3 or TRBV12-4 and TRBJ2-1, with unresolved D. V lost 4 bases and J lost 4, with 8 bases in between. This CDR3 spans 13 amino acids. CDR3 sequence reads: CASSYVAYNEQFF. CDR3 coding DNA: TGTGCCAGCAGTTATGTGGCGTACAATGAGCAGTTCTTC.

The V and J genes are TRBV7-8 and TRBJ2-7, with D hard to call. This CDR3 contains 14 residues. The V gene's germline CDR1 is SGHVS and CDR2 FQNEAQ. Trimming took 5 bases from V and 3 from J, leaving 14 bases between them. The chain's CDR3 is CASSEKNLHYEQYF. The CDR3 region has the DNA TGTGCCAGCAGCGAGAAGAACCTCCACTACGAGCAGTACTTC.

This clonotype was seen a handful of times. This chain links TRBV27 with TRBJ2-1; TRBD1 aligns across 7 bases. This CDR3 contains 13 residues. Losses at the gene ends were 7 bases for V and 1 base for J; bases not matched to a gene: 1. From germline, CDR1 is MNHEY and CDR2 SMNVEV (reference sequence). In DNA form, the CDR3 reads TGTGCCAGCAAACAGGGGTCCTACAATGAGCAGTTCTTC. The encoded protein is CASKQGSYNEQFF.

This clonotype was recorded a few times. The chain couples TRBV28 to TRBJ2-5; D may be TRBD1 (5 bases). Trimming took 3 bases from V and 0 from J, leaving 11 bases between them. Germline CDR1 reads MDHEN; CDR2 reads SYDVKM. This CDR3 comprises 15 residues. CDR3 sequence (DNA): TGTGCCAGCAGTTTGCAGGGCCTTGACCAAGAGACCCAGTACTTC. It specifies CASSLQGLDQETQYF.

This sequence joins TRBV30 and TRBJ1-1; possibly TRBD1 for D (6 bases). The CDR3 runs to 12 residues. The germline V and J ends were trimmed by 3 bases and 4 bases, with 9 bases remaining between them. CDR1 GTSNPN and CDR2 SVGIG come from the germline V gene (reference sequence). This chain's CDR3 is CAWRRGSTEAFF. CDR3 nucleotides: TGTGCCTGGAGAAGGGGGAGCACTGAAGCTTTCTTT. Full variable domain (outside the CDR3, taken from reference TRBV30 and TRBJ1-1): SQTIHQWPATLVQPVGSPLSLECTVEGTSNPNLYWYRQAAGRGLQLLFYSVGIGQISSEVPQNLSASRPQDRQFILSSKKLLLSDSGFYLCAWRRGSTEAFFGQGTRLTVV.

This chain joins TRBV10-3 and TRBJ1-2, with 7 positions matching TRBD1. The CDR3 runs to 13 residues. Germline lookup yields CDR1 ENHRY and CDR2 SYGVKD. Trimming cost V 8 bases and J 6 bases; bases outside gene matches: 9. Here the CDR3 reads CAIGGDRVHGYTF. The CDR3, as DNA: TGTGCCATCGGTGGAGACAGGGTACATGGCTACACCTTC.

This clonotype was observed a handful of times. The CDR3 nucleotides are TGCAGCAGGCAGGGAAGAGAGACCCAGTACTTC. It translates to CSRQGRETQYF. The chain combines TRBV29-1 with TRBJ2-5; maybe TRBD1 (5 bases). The germline CDR1 and CDR2 sequences are SQVTM and ANQGSEA. CDR3 size: 11 residues. Deletions cut 8 bases from V and 4 bases from J, with 11 bases between.

Turning to this clonotype: This CDR3 is missing its conserved last phenylalanine or tryptophan, likely due to a read error. The CDR3 sequence: CATSDATGTGYNEQYS. CDR3 DNA sequence: TGTGCCACCAGTGACGCTACCGGGACAGGGTACAACGAGCAGTACTCC. The chain uses TRBV24-1 and TRBJ2-1; 9 positions match TRBD1. Matching the DNA end better, TRBJ2-7 makes the J call doubtful. CDR1 is KGHDR, CDR2 SFDVKD, per germline. CDR3 length equals 16 residues.

The CDR3 loop is CASSRGTSGRGEQFF. DNA for the CDR3: TGTGCCAGCAGCCGAGGGACTAGCGGGAGAGGTGAGCAGTTCTTC. This chain uses TRBV9 with TRBJ2-1, with 14 nucleotides matching TRBD2. V gave up 4 bases and J gave up 9 bases; unmatched junction bases: 6. The length of the CDR3 is 15 residues. Per the germline V gene, CDR1 is SGDLS and CDR2 is YYNGEE. The whole variable domain, remainder taken from reference TRBV9 and TRBJ2-1, is DSGVTQTPKHLITATGQRVTLRCSPRSGDLSVYWYQQSLDQGLQFLIQYYNGEERAKGNILERFSAQQFPDLHSELNLSSLELGDSALYFCASSRGTSGRGEQFFGPGTRLTVL.

This chain joins TRBV12-3 or TRBV12-4 and TRBJ2-1; maybe TRBD2 (6 bases). V lost 2 bases and J lost 4, with 21 bases in between. The CDR3 is made up of 18 amino acids. CDR3 in DNA: TGTGCCAGCAGTTTAATATCTAGCGATATAAGGCTTTACAATGAGCAGTTCTTC. Translating it yields CASSLISSDIRLYNEQFF.

The V call is TRBV29-1, the J call TRBJ2-1, with TRBD2 matching 14 bases. The ends lost 6 bases at V and 9 bases at J; junction bases unmatched: 10. The CDR3 is made up of 15 amino acids. Germline-derived CDR1 and CDR2 are SQVTM and ANQGSEA. CDR3 protein: CSVPWGTSGSSEQFF. CDR3 in DNA: TGCAGCGTGCCCTGGGGGACTAGCGGGAGCAGTGAGCAGTTCTTC.

The rearrangement uses TRBV10-3 and TRBJ2-7; D is perhaps TRBD2 (6 bases). V was pared by 4 bases and J by 7 bases, with 17 bases between. The germline gives CDR1 ENHRY, CDR2 SYGVKD. This CDR3 is built from 14 residues. CDR3 sequence: CAISGTIRSGEQYF. The CDR3 DNA follows: TGTGCCATCAGTGGGACTATACGATCCGGGGAGCAGTACTTC.

The V and J genes are TRBV6-5 and TRBJ2-7; tentatively, D is TRBD1 (6 bases). The CDR3 is 13 amino acids. The germline gives CDR1 MNHEY, CDR2 SVGAGI. The V end was cut by 6 bases, the J end by 7 bases, with 16 bases between. The CDR3, as DNA: TGTGCCAGCAGAACGGGGACATGGGAAGAGCAGTACTTC. Protein: CASRTGTWEEQYF.

The CDR3 DNA reads as TGTGCCAGCAGCTTAGGAGGGACTAGCGGCACAGATACGCAGTATTTT. The encoded protein is CASSLGGTSGTDTQYF. V is TRBV7-9 and J is TRBJ2-3, with 10 bases identical to TRBD2. This CDR3 comprises 16 residues. V was clipped by 1 base and J by 1 base; unmatched bases: 2. Germline CDR1 reads SEHNR; CDR2 reads FQNEAQ (reference sequence).

This clonotype occurred a few times. The chain carries TRBV29-1 and TRBJ2-7; 9 bases agree with TRBD1. Trimming took 4 bases from V and 0 from J; bases not matched to a gene: 7. CDR3 length equals 15 residues. Germline CDR1 and CDR2: SQVTM and ANQGSEA. The CDR3 bases are TGCAGCGTTGCGCTCGGGACAGGGAACTCCTACGAGCAGTACTTC. It codes for CSVALGTGNSYEQYF.

The rearrangement uses TRBV7-8 and TRBJ2-7, with D uncertain. There are 15 residues in the CDR3. Germline CDR1 and CDR2: SGHVS and FQNEAQ. Trimming removed 0 bases from V and 2 bases from J, with 11 bases in between. The CDR3 DNA is TGTGCCAGCAGCTTAGCAGGGTCCTCTACCTACGAGCAGTACTTC. Its protein product is CASSLAGSSTYEQYF.

The chain is built from TRBV4-2 and TRBJ2-3; possible D gene TRBD2, 5 bases. The V end was cut by 4 bases, the J end by 3 bases, with 11 bases between. The V gene's germline CDR1 is LGHNA and CDR2 YNFKEQ. This CDR3 comprises 14 residues. DNA of the CDR3: TGTGCCAGCAGCCTCCGGACTCCAACAGATACGCAGTATTTT. This sequence encodes CASSLRTPTDTQYF.

The chain couples TRBV10-3 to TRBJ2-5, with D possibly TRBD1 on 6 matching bases. The J call is uncertain, as TRBJ2-7 better fits the DNA end. Per germline, CDR1 ENHRY and CDR2 SYGVKD. The CDR3 length is 13 residues. The chain's CDR3 is CAIGTTGGHEQYF. In nucleotides, the CDR3 is TGTGCCATCGGAACGACAGGCGGGCACGAGCAGTACTTC.

This clonotype was seen a few times. This chain connects TRBV7-8 to TRBJ2-5, with D perhaps matching TRBD1 (6 bases). Deletions cut 4 bases from V and 1 base from J, with 13 bases between. The CDR3 covers 15 residues. Germline lookup yields CDR1 SGHVS and CDR2 FQNEAQ. The CDR3 protein is CASSSLRGIQETQYF. The CDR3 nucleotides are TGTGCCAGCAGCTCCCTTAGGGGGATCCAAGAGACCCAGTACTTC.

This clonotype occurred a few times. CDR3 nucleotide sequence: TGTGCCAGCAGTCTGACTAGCGGGAGGTTACATACGCAGTATTTT. It translates to CASSLTSGRLHTQYF. The V call is TRBV12-3 or TRBV12-4, the J call TRBJ2-3; TRBD2 aligns across 13 bases. This CDR3 has 15 amino acids. V dropped 5 bases and J dropped 7; count of bases not matched to a gene: 6.

This clonotype occurred many times. The V and J genes are TRBV29-1 and TRBJ2-7; 7 bases are shared with TRBD1. The V gene end was trimmed by 5 bases and the J gene end by 3 bases; junction bases not matched to a gene: 7. Germline CDR1 and CDR2: SQVTM and ANQGSEA. The CDR3 has 13 amino acids. The CDR3 is CSVTGDSDYEQYF. The CDR3, as DNA: TGCAGCGTTACAGGGGATTCGGACTACGAGCAGTACTTC.

The V call is TRBV4-3, the J call TRBJ2-3; TRBD2 aligns across 9 bases. V shed 0 bases, J shed 4 bases, and the junction held 5 bases outside the gene matches. Germline V gene lookup returns CDR1 LGHNA and CDR2 YSLEER. The CDR3 is 16 residues long. Here the CDR3 reads CASSQEASGTPDTQYF. The CDR3 nucleotides read TGCGCCAGCAGCCAAGAGGCTAGCGGGACTCCAGATACGCAGTATTTT.

This sequence joins TRBV28 and TRBJ2-7; D gene unclear. The CDR3 extends over 16 amino acids. Trimming removed 3 bases from V and 0 bases from J, with 15 bases in between. CDR1 is MDHEN and CDR2 is SYDVKM in the germline V gene. The CDR3, as DNA: TGTGCCAGCAGTTTTCCCCCCGGACGCCGCTCCTACGAGCAGTACTTC. This gives the protein CASSFPPGRRSYEQYF. Full variable domain (rest looked up from reference TRBV28 and TRBJ2-7): DVKVTQSSRYLVKRTGEKVFLECVQDMDHENMFWYRQDPGLGLRLIYFSYDVKMKEKGDIPEGYSVSREKKERFSLILESASTNQTSMYLCASSFPPGRRSYEQYFGPGTRLTVT.

This clonotype was picked up many times. CDR3 sequence (DNA): TGTGCCAGCTCACTGAGTAGCGAGCAGTACTTC. Its protein is CASSLSSEQYF. The V gene is TRBV18, the J gene TRBJ2-7; D unresolved. Germline values: CDR1 KGHSH, CDR2 LQKENI. The CDR3 is 11 residues long. The V end lost 4 bases, the J end lost 6 bases, and 7 bases lay between the germline ends.

This clonotype was detected only a few times. Written as DNA, the CDR3 is TGTGCCAGCAGTTTATTGCGGCAGGACGTATCGAGCAATCAGCCCCAGCATTTT. It encodes CASSLLRQDVSSNQPQHF. The J gene is TRBJ1-5, the V gene TRBV12-3 or TRBV12-4; D is ambiguous. There are 18 residues in the CDR3. The germline V and J ends were trimmed by 2 bases and 1 base, with 18 bases remaining between them.

V gene TRBV20-1 combines with J gene TRBJ2-7; 8 bases are a match to TRBD2. Germline trimming cut 3 bases from V and 2 bases from J; bases unmatched to any gene: 3. Germline-derived CDR1 and CDR2 are DFQATT and SNEGSKA (reference sequence). The CDR3 runs 13 residues. The CDR3 is CSARRREAYEQYF. The DNA for the CDR3 is TGCAGTGCTAGGCGGCGGGAGGCCTACGAGCAGTACTTC.

V usage is TRBV24-1 and J usage is TRBJ2-1, with D possibly matching TRBD1 (6 bases). Trimming removed 1 base at V and 8 bases at J, with 14 bases between. The CDR3 totals 15 residues. Looked up from germline, CDR1 is KGHDR and CDR2 is SFDVKD. The CDR3 here is CATSDFGTPADEQFF. The CDR3 DNA reads as TGTGCCACCAGTGATTTTGGGACACCGGCCGATGAGCAGTTCTTC.